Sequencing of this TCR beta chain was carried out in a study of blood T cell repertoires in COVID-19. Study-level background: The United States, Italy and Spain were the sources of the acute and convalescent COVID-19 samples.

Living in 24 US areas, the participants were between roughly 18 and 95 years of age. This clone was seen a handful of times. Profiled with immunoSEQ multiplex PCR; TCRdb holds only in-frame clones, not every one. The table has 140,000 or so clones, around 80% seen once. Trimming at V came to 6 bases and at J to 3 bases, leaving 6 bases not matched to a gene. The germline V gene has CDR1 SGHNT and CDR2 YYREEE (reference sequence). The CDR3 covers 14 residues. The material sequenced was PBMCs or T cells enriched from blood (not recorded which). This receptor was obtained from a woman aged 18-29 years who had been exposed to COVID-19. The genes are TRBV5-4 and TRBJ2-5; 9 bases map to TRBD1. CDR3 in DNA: TGTGCCAGCACCAAACAGGGGGCGGAAGAGACCCAGTACTTC. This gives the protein CASTKQGAEETQYF.